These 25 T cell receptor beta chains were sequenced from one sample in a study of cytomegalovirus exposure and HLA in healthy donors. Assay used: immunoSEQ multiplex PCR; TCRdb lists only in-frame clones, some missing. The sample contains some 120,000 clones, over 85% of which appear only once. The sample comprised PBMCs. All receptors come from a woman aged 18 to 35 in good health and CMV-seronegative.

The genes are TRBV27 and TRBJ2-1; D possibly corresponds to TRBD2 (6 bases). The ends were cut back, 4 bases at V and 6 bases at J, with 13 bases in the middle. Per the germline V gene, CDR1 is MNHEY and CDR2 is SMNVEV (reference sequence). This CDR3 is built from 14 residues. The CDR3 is CASSSAAGSNEQFF. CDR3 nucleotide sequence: TGTGCCAGCAGTTCCGCCGCGGGGAGCAATGAGCAGTTCTTC.

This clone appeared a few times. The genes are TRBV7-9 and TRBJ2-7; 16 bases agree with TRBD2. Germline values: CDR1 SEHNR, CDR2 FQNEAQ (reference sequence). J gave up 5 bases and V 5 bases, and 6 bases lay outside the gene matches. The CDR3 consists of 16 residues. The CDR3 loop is CASSRGLAGGPDEQYF. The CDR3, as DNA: TGTGCCAGCAGCCGGGGACTAGCGGGGGGGCCCGACGAGCAGTACTTC.

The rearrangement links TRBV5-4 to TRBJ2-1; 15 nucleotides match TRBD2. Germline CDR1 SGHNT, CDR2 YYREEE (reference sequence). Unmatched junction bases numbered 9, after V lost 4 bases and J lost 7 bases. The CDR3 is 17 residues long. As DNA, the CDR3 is TGTGCCAGCAGCCGCGGACTAGCGGGAGGGCCAGGAAATGAGCAGTTCTTC. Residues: CASSRGLAGGPGNEQFF.

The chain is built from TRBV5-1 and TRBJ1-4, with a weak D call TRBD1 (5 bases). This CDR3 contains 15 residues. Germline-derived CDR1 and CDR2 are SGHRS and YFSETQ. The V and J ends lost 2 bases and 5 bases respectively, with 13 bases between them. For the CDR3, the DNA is TGCGCCAGCAGCTTTTCTCTGGGGCAGAATGAAAAACTGTTTTTT. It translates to CASSFSLGQNEKLFF.

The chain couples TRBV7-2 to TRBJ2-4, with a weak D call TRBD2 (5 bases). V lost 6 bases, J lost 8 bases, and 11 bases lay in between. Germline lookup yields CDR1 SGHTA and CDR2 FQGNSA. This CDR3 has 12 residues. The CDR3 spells CASSSSSHIQYF. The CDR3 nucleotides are TGTGCCAGCAGTTCTAGCAGTCACATTCAGTACTTC.

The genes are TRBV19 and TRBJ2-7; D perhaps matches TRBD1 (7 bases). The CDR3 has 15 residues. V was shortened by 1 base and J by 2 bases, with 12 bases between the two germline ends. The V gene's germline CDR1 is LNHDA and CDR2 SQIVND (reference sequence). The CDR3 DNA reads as TGTGCCAGTAGTATAGCGGGCAGGGGGGCCTACGAGCAGTACTTC. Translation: CASSIAGRGAYEQYF.

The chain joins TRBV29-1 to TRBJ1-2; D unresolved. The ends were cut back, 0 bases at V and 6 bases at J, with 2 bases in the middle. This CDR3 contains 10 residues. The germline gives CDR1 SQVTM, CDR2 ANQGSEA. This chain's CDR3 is CSVEDNGYTF. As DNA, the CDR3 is TGCAGCGTTGAAGATAATGGCTACACCTTC.

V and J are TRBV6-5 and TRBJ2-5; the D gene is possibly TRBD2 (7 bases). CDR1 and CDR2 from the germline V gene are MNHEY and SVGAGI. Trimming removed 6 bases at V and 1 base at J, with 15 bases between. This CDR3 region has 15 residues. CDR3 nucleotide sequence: TGTGCCAGCAGCCGCATTGGGGGGGCCCAAGAGACCCAGTACTTC. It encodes CASSRIGGAQETQYF.

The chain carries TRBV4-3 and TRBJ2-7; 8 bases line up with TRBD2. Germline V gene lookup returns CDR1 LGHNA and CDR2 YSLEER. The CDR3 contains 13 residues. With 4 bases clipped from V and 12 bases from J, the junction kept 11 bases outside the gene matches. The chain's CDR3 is CASSRSAGGPPYF. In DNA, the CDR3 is TGCGCCAGCAGCCGCAGTGCGGGAGGCCCGCCGTACTTC.

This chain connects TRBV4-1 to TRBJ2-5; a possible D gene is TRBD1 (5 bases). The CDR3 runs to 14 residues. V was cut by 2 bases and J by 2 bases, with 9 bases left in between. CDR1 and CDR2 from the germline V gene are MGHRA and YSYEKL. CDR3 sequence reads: CASSQPTVQETQYF. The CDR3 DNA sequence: TGCGCCAGCAGCCAACCGACAGTTCAAGAGACCCAGTACTTC.

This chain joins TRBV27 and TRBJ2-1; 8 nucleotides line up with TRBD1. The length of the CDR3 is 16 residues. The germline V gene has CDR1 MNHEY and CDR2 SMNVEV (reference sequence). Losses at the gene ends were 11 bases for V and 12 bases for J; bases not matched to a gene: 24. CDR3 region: CAYLAGGQGKGLGQFF. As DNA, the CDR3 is TGTGCCTATCTCGCCGGAGGACAGGGCAAGGGGCTGGGGCAGTTCTTC.

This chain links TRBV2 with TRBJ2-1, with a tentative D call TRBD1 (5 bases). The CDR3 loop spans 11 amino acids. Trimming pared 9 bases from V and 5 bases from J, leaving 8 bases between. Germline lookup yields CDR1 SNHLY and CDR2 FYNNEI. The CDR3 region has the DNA TGTGCCAGTATACAGGACAATGAGCAGTTCTTC. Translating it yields CASIQDNEQFF.

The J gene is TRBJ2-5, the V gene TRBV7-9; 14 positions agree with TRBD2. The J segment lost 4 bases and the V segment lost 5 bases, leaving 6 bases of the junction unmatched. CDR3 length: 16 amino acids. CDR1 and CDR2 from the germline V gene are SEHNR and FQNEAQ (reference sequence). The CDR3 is CASSLGLAGEGETQYF. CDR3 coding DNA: TGTGCCAGCAGCCTGGGACTAGCGGGGGAGGGAGAGACCCAGTACTTC.

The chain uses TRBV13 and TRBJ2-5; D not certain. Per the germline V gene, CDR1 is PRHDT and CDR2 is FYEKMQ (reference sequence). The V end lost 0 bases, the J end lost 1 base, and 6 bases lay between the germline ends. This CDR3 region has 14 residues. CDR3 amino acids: CASSLGVGQETQYF. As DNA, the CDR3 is TGTGCCAGCAGCTTAGGGGTCGGCCAAGAGACCCAGTACTTC.

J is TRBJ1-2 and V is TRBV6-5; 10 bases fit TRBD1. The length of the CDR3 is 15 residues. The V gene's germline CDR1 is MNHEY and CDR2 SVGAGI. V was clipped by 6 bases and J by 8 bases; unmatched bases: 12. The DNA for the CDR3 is TGTGCCAGCAGGCCTAACCGACAGGGGGCGAAGGGCTACACCTTC. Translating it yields CASRPNRQGAKGYTF.

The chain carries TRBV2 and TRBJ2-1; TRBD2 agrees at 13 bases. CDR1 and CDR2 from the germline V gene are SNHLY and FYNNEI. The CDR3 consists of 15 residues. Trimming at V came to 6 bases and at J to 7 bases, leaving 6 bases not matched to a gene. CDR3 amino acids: CASRWTSGGVNEQFF. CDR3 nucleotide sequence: TGTGCCAGCAGATGGACTAGCGGGGGAGTTAATGAGCAGTTCTTC.

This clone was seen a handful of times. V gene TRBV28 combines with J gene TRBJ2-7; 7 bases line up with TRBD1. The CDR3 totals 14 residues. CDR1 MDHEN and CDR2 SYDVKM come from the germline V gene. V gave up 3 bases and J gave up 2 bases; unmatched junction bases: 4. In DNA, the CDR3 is TGTGCCAGCAGTTTTATGGGACAGACCTACGAGCAGTACTTC. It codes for CASSFMGQTYEQYF. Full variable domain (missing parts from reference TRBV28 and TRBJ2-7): DVKVTQSSRYLVKRTGEKVFLECVQDMDHENMFWYRQDPGLGLRLIYFSYDVKMKEKGDIPEGYSVSREKKERFSLILESASTNQTSMYLCASSFMGQTYEQYFGPGTRLTVT.

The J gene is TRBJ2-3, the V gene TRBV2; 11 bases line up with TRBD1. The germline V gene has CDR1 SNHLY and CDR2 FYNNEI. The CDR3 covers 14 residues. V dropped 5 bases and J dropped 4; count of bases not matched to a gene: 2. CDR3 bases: TGTGCCAGCAGTAGGACAGGGGGCTCAGATACGCAGTATTTT. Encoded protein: CASSRTGGSDTQYF.

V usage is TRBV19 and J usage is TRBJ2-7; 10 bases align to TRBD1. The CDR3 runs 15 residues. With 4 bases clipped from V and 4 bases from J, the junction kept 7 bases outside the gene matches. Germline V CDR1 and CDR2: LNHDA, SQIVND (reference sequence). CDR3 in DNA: TGTGCCAGTAGTACGTCGGGACAGGGGAATTACGAGCAGTACTTC. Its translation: CASSTSGQGNYEQYF.

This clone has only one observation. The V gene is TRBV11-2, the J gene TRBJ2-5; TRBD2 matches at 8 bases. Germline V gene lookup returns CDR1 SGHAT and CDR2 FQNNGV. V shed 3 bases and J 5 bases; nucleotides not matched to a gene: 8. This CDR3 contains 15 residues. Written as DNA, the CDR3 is TGTGCCAGCAGCTTCACAAGCGGGAGAGGGGAGACCCAGTACTTC. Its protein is CASSFTSGRGETQYF.

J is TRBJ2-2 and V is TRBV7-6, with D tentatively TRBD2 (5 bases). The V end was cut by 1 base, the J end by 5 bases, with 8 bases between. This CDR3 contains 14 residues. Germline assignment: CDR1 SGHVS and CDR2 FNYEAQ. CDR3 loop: CASSLEGGTGELFF. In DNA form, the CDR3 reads TGTGCCAGCAGCTTAGAGGGCGGGACCGGGGAGCTGTTTTTT.

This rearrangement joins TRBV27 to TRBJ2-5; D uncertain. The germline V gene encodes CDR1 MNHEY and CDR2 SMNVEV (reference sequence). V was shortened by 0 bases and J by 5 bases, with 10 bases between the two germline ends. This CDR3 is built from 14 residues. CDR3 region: CASSLSFRSETQYF. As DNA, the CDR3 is TGTGCCAGCAGTTTATCCTTCCGGTCGGAGACCCAGTACTTC.

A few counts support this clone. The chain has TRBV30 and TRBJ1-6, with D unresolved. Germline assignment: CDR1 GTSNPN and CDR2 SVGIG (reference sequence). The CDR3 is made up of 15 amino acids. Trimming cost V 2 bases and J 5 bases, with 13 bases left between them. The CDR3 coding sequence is TGTGCCTGGAGTAACTACGGAGGGAATAATTCACCCCTCCACTTT. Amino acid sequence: CAWSNYGGNNSPLHF.

CDR3 nucleotide sequence: TGTGCCAGCAGCTTAGCTTTGCTCCAGGACGAGCAGTACTTC. Amino acid sequence: CASSLALLQDEQYF. V usage is TRBV7-9 and J usage is TRBJ2-7; D is unclear. Trimming shortened V by 0 bases and J by 5 bases, and 11 bases separated the two germline ends. CDR3 length equals 14 residues. In germline, CDR1 is SEHNR, CDR2 FQNEAQ (reference sequence).

This chain's CDR3 is CASSNRLAGSSGANVLTF. The CDR3 nucleotides read TGTGCCAGCAGCAACCGACTAGCGGGAAGCTCTGGGGCCAACGTCCTGACTTTC. The rearrangement links TRBV7-9 to TRBJ2-6; 11 bases are shared with TRBD2. The germline V gene encodes CDR1 SEHNR and CDR2 FQNEAQ (reference sequence). The CDR3 runs to 18 residues. V trimming: 5 bases; J trimming: 0 bases; junction bases outside the gene matches: 6.